This TCR beta chain was sequenced for a study of cytomegalovirus exposure and HLA in healthy donors. Study context: In an early release, HLA-typed donors contributed approximately 82 million unique TCR sequences.

A few counts support this clone. Its antigen is not identified. Vbeta (60) and Jbeta (13) primers were used in the PCR. TCRdb keeps only in-frame clones here, not all; method: immunoSEQ multiplex PCR. This sample has 65,000 to 100,000 clones, with 70% to 80% found just once. Overall study findings and caveats: Common viral pathogens (according to a later analysis) appeared linked to several of the most significant clusters.

V lost 3 bases and J lost 6, with 15 bases in between. The CDR3 sequence is 13 residues long. The V gene's germline CDR1 is GTSNPN and CDR2 SVGIG (reference sequence). Material: PBMCs. V usage is TRBV30 and J usage is TRBJ2-7; no firm D call. This clonotype was obtained from a woman between 40 and 55 years old in good health and CMV-seropositive. The CDR3 is CAWSHNLRGEQYF. In nucleotides, the CDR3 is TGTGCCTGGAGCCACAATCTCCGAGGCGAGCAGTACTTC.